This TCR beta chain originates from a study of synovial regulatory T cells in juvenile arthritis. Points on this clone: The antigen is undetermined.

This CDR3 contains 15 residues. A DNA sequence was not provided. The germline gives CDR1 SGHRS, CDR2 YFSETQ. Donors were approximately eleven juvenile idiopathic arthritis patients with active disease, 3 polyarticular and 8 oligoarticular. Patients were aged median approximately 10 years with disease lasting median about 7 years. The protocol was immunoSEQ multiplex PCR, while the TCRdb copy is restricted to in-frame clones and leaves out a portion. The sample totals roughly 9,900 clones. Study results and caveats: iaTreg cells shared more CDR3 sequences with synovial Tregs than other blood Tregs did.

The chain has TRBV5-1 and TRBJ2-2; TCRdb's assignment of TRBD2 cannot be checked, as there is no DNA. This receptor was taken from a donor aged 2-35 years with juvenile idiopathic arthritis. The sample taken for sequencing was Treg cells from blood. As to subset: remaining (HLA-DR-negative) circulating blood Treg cells. The CDR3 reads CASSLTGRVGGELFF.